The following is a T cell receptor beta chain sequence with its context. These data belong to a study of blood T cell repertoires in COVID-19. Source study methods: The assay estimated nucleated cells by amplifying reference gene primers. Method: immunoSEQ multiplex PCR; TCRdb's copy keeps in-frame clones and lacks some. For V, J and clone size, that table is used; D and trimming come from the DNA. The table has approximately 300,000 clones, more than 85% seen once. Participant ages covered roughly 18 to 89 years across 24 US areas. Assignment of participants to cohorts was predicated upon participant-reported clinical history. Two consecutive negative NP/OP PCR tests, clearance, or resolved symptoms defined Cohort 3 recovery. CDR3 length: 11 residues. Trimming removed 5 bases at V and 8 bases at J, with 7 bases between.

What was sequenced was PBMCs or T cells enriched from blood (not recorded which). This TCR came from a young woman who had recovered from COVID-19. The rearrangement links TRBV12-3 or TRBV12-4 to TRBJ2-1; D remains ambiguous. For the CDR3, the DNA is TGTGCCAGCAGTCTAATCGATGAGCAGTTCTTC. Translated, it gives CASSLIDEQFF.